These 11 T cell receptor beta chains originate from one sample sequenced in a study of blood T cell repertoires in COVID-19. The repertoire was sequenced with immunoSEQ multiplex PCR; TCRdb's copy has only in-frame clones and lacks some. The table includes 55,000 to 75,000 clones, roughly 75% detected once. What was sequenced was peripheral blood. The receptors come from a human donor in a cohort sampled during active COVID-19.

This clone has just a few counts. The chain links TRBV6-5 to TRBJ1-1; D might be TRBD1 (6 bases). The CDR3 is 14 amino acids. Germline V gene data show CDR1 as MNHEY and CDR2 as SVGAGI. The V end lost 0 bases, the J end lost 12 bases, and 17 bases lay between the germline ends. CDR3 in amino acids: CASSYSSNRVIPFF. CDR3 nucleotide sequence: TGTGCCAGCAGTTACTCCTCAAACAGGGTAATTCCTTTCTTT.

The chain recombines TRBV11-2 with TRBJ2-7; 8 bases are a match to TRBD2. After removal of 7 bases from V and 3 bases from J, the junction contained 8 bases not matched to a gene. Germline V CDR1 and CDR2: SGHAT, FQNNGV. CDR3 length equals 14 residues. CDR3 in amino acids: CASTGLASDYEQYF. The CDR3 DNA reads TGTGCCAGCACCGGACTAGCTTCGGACTACGAGCAGTACTTC.

This clone was found once. The chain is built from TRBV7-9 and TRBJ2-7, with 11 positions matching TRBD2. There are 16 residues in the CDR3. Germline trimming cut 1 base from V and 0 bases from J; bases unmatched to any gene: 2. Germline V gives CDR1 SEHNR, CDR2 FQNEAQ (reference sequence). The CDR3 region is CASSLGGTSGSYEQYF. The DNA for the CDR3 is TGTGCCAGCAGCTTAGGAGGGACTAGCGGCTCCTACGAGCAGTACTTC.

The J gene is TRBJ2-3, the V gene TRBV18; D call uncertain. CDR3 size: 12 residues. Germline assignment: CDR1 KGHSH and CDR2 LQKENI. V lost 3 bases and J 2 bases, leaving 3 bases between the germline ends. CDR3 nucleotide sequence: TGTGCCAGCTCACCTCACACAGATACGCAGTATTTT. It encodes CASSPHTDTQYF.

The chain carries TRBV7-9 and TRBJ1-4; TRBD1 agrees at 7 bases. This CDR3 is 15 amino acids long. The J segment lost 8 bases and the V segment lost 1 base, leaving 7 bases of the junction unmatched. CDR1 and CDR2 (germline): SEHNR, FQNEAQ (reference sequence). The CDR3 region has the DNA TGTGCCAGCAGCTTAGGACAGGGTTTACGCGAAAAACTGTTTTTT. It specifies CASSLGQGLREKLFF.

The chain combines TRBV28 with TRBJ2-3, with 8 bases fitting TRBD1. Germline V gives CDR1 MDHEN, CDR2 SYDVKM. CDR3 length: 14 residues. V shed 8 bases and J 4 bases; nucleotides not matched to a gene: 8. The CDR3 bases are TGTGCCAGCGGCTCGGCAGGGGGCGCAGATACGCAGTATTTT. This translates into CASGSAGGADTQYF.

This clone was recorded a few times. The V and J genes are TRBV7-9 and TRBJ2-7; D ambiguous. Germline-derived CDR1 and CDR2 are SEHNR and FQNEAQ (reference sequence). This CDR3 is 11 amino acids long. V shed 4 bases and J shed 10 bases, with 11 bases lying between them. In DNA form, the CDR3 reads TGTGCCAGCAGCTCCACAGCTTCACAGTACTTC. It codes for CASSSTASQYF. The entire variable domain, with the rest obtained from reference TRBV7-9 and TRBJ2-7, is as follows: DTGVSQNPRHKITKRGQNVTFRCDPISEHNRLYWYRQTLGQGPEFLTYFQNEAQLEKSRLLSDRFSAERPKGSFSTLEIQRTEQGDSAMYLCASSSTASQYFGPGTRLTVT.

V usage is TRBV7-9 and J usage is TRBJ2-1, with a tentative D call TRBD1 (5 bases). Trimming shortened V by 5 bases and J by 4 bases, and 15 bases separated the two germline ends. CDR3 length: 15 residues. The germline V gene encodes CDR1 SEHNR and CDR2 FQNEAQ (reference sequence). CDR3 nucleotide sequence: TGTGCCAGCAGCACCCGCGCCAGGGTTTACAATGAGCAGTTCTTC. It codes for CASSTRARVYNEQFF.

The genes are TRBV30 and TRBJ2-7, with 10 positions matching TRBD1. The CDR3 extends over 11 amino acids. Germline V gene sequence: CDR1 GTSNPN, CDR2 SVGIG (reference sequence). After removal of 5 bases from V and 5 bases from J, the junction contained 0 bases not matched to a gene. The DNA of the CDR3 is TGTGCCTGGGGACAGGGGGACGAGCAGTACTTC. This translates into CAWGQGDEQYF. Combining the CDR3 with reference TRBV30 and TRBJ2-7 gives the whole variable domain SQTIHQWPATLVQPVGSPLSLECTVEGTSNPNLYWYRQAAGRGLQLLFYSVGIGQISSEVPQNLSASRPQDRQFILSSKKLLLSDSGFYLCAWGQGDEQYFGPGTRLTVT.

This chain uses TRBV6-2 or TRBV6-3 with TRBJ2-6, with TRBD1 matching over 8 bases. CDR3 size: 18 residues. V shed 2 bases and J 5 bases; nucleotides not matched to a gene: 11. Germline V lookup: CDR1 MNHEY, CDR2 SVGEGT. The CDR3 loop reads CASSYPRDRLVRANVLTF. In DNA, the CDR3 is TGTGCCAGCAGTTACCCCCGGGACAGGCTGGTTAGGGCCAACGTCCTGACTTTC.

J is TRBJ1-2 and V is TRBV5-4, with D possibly being TRBD1 (6 bases). This CDR3 is 14 amino acids long. Per germline, CDR1 SGHNT and CDR2 YYREEE (reference sequence). The germline V and J ends were trimmed by 0 bases and 5 bases, with 11 bases remaining between them. The CDR3 DNA sequence: TGTGCCAGCAGCTTGGTGGGGGGGCCGTATGGCTACACCTTC. This gives the protein CASSLVGGPYGYTF. Drawing the rest from reference TRBV5-4 and TRBJ1-2, the complete variable domain is ETGVTQSPTHLIKTRGQQVTLRCSSQSGHNTVSWYQQALGQGPQFIFQYYREEENGRGNFPPRFSGLQFPNYSSELNVNALELDDSALYLCASSLVGGPYGYTFGSGTRLTVV.